This is a list of T cell receptor beta chains from one sample in a study of OX40 agonist ivuxolimab in advanced cancers. TCRdb's copy holds only in-frame clones and misses some; the assay was immunoSEQ multiplex PCR. The sample lists some 19,000 clones; less than 90% were seen once. This material consisted of CD4+ or CD8+ T cells sorted from blood, taken in a trial of the OX40 agonist ivuxolimab. The receptors stem from an adult with an advanced solid tumor such as melanoma, head and neck, liver or kidney cancer. Each CDR3 is given with its conserved first and last residue. The D gene is left open where the match is weak. Size tells how often a clone was seen (once, few, many) or the class of an expanded clone, and some rows leave it out.

J gene	D gene	CDR3 length	V gene	clone size	CDR3 protein	CDR3 DNA
TRBJ2-3	-	13	TRBV27	-	CASSLLAADTQYF	TGTGCCAGCAGTTTATTAGCAGCGGATACGCAGTATTTT
TRBJ2-7	TRBD1	18	TRBV6-7	-	CASSYSLVPGTVSYEQYF	TGTGCCAGCAGTTACTCGTTGGTACCCGGGACAGTATCCTACGAGCAGTACTTC
TRBJ2-3	-	12	TRBV27	-	CASSLNADTQYF	TGTGCCAGCAGTTTAAATGCAGATACGCAGTATTTT
TRBJ2-5	-	16	TRBV27	-	CASSLSANSHQETQYF	TGTGCCAGCAGTTTATCGGCCAACAGCCACCAAGAGACCCAGTACTTC
TRBJ2-5	TRBD1	12	TRBV7-3	medium-sized	CARDRQQETQYF	TGTGCCAGGGACAGGCAACAAGAGACCCAGTACTTC
TRBJ2-1	TRBD1	16	TRBV9	-	CASSVNRDRGYNEQFF	TGTGCCAGCAGCGTAAACCGGGACAGGGGCTACAATGAGCAGTTCTTC
TRBJ2-5	-	14	TRBV9	-	CASSVVGLGETQYF	TGTGCCAGCAGCGTAGTAGGGCTTGGAGAGACCCAGTACTTC
TRBJ2-1	-	13	TRBV21-1	-	CASMGGYSNEQFF	TGTGCCAGCATGGGGGGCTATTCCAATGAGCAGTTCTTC
TRBJ2-2	-	12	TRBV29-1	-	CSGEIGPGELFF	TGCAGCGGGGAGATCGGTCCCGGGGAGCTGTTTTTT
TRBJ1-1	-	13	TRBV4-2	-	CASSQRGNTEAFF	TGTGCCAGCAGCCAAAGAGGGAACACTGAAGCTTTCTTT
TRBJ1-2	-	13	TRBV6-5	-	CASSYSRGAGYTF	TGTGCCAGCAGTTACTCGAGGGGGGCTGGCTACACCTTC
TRBJ2-7	TRBD2	15	TRBV11-1	-	CASSPGLAASYEQYF	TGTGCCAGCAGCCCGGGACTAGCGGCCTCCTACGAGCAGTACTTC
TRBJ1-1	-	12	TRBV5-1	-	CASSLATGEAFF	TGCGCCAGCAGCTTGGCCACGGGGGAAGCTTTCTTT
TRBJ2-7	-	11	TRBV5-4	-	CASSFSYEQYF	TGTGCCAGCAGCTTCTCCTACGAGCAGTACTTC
TRBJ2-7	-	13	TRBV4-1	-	CASSQDPIYEQYF	TGCGCCAGCAGCCAAGACCCTATCTACGAGCAGTACTTC
TRBJ1-4	-	14	TRBV4-1	-	CASSQGANFEKLFF	TGCGCCAGCAGCCAAGGCGCCAACTTTGAAAAACTGTTTTTT
TRBJ2-6	-	15	TRBV19	-	CASSIGSSGANVLTF	TGTGCCAGTAGTATTGGTAGCTCTGGGGCCAACGTCCTGACTTTC
TRBJ2-2	-	17	TRBV7-2	-	CASSLELASSGTGELFF	TGTGCCAGCAGCTTAGAGTTAGCAAGCAGTGGCACCGGGGAGCTGTTTTTT
TRBJ2-7	TRBD1	15	TRBV15	-	CATSRDQGQAREQYF	TGTGCCACCAGCAGAGATCAGGGACAGGCGAGGGAGCAGTACTTC
TRBJ2-2	-	12	TRBV7-7	-	CASSLGTGELFF	TGTGCTAGCAGCTTAGGGACCGGGGAGCTGTTTTTT
TRBJ2-7	-	14	TRBV7-2	-	CASSSPGAVDEQYF	TGTGCCAGCAGCTCCCCCGGCGCGGTCGACGAGCAGTACTTC
TRBJ1-2	-	10	TRBV2	-	CARTYYGYTF	TGTGCCAGGACCTACTATGGCTACACCTTC
TRBJ2-1	TRBD2	14	TRBV19	-	CASRGGLGDNEQFF	TGTGCCAGTAGGGGGGGACTAGGTGACAATGAGCAGTTCTTC
TRBJ2-1	-	14	TRBV7-5	-	CARSQRNSGNEQFF	TGTGCCAGAAGCCAACGCAATAGCGGTAATGAGCAGTTCTTC
TRBJ1-2	-	12	TRBV15	-	CATSSFKEGYTF	TGTGCCACCAGCTCGTTCAAGGAGGGCTACACCTTC
TRBJ2-7	-	14	TRBV5-6	-	CASVYRRAYYEQYF	TGTGCCAGCGTCTATCGGCGGGCCTACTACGAGCAGTACTTC
TRBJ1-5	-	15	TRBV19	-	CASSIGLWGNQPQHF	TGTGCCAGTAGTATAGGTCTATGGGGCAATCAGCCCCAGCATTTT
TRBJ1-4	-	15	TRBV18	-	CASSTGIETNEKLFF	TGTGCCAGCTCAACAGGGATCGAAACTAATGAAAAACTGTTTTTT
TRBJ2-7	TRBD2	19	TRBV9	-	CASSVVGLAGGGPADEQYF	TGTGCCAGCAGCGTAGTCGGGCTAGCGGGAGGAGGACCTGCCGACGAGCAGTACTTC
TRBJ2-7	TRBD2	15	TRBV9	-	CASSPRLAGEYEQYF	TGTGCCAGCAGCCCACGACTAGCGGGAGAATACGAGCAGTACTTC
TRBJ2-7	-	14	TRBV27	-	CASSSGSQVYEQYF	TGTGCCAGCAGTTCCGGGAGTCAGGTCTACGAGCAGTACTTC
TRBJ1-2	-	12	TRBV2	medium-sized	CASPVYSAGYTF	TGTGCCAGCCCAGTGTATTCGGCTGGCTACACCTTC
TRBJ2-5	TRBD1	17	TRBV18	-	CASSPRTDRGRQETQYF	TGTGCCAGCTCACCAAGGACGGACAGGGGGCGTCAGGAGACCCAGTACTTC
TRBJ2-7	-	15	TRBV5-1	-	CASSLATGEGKEQYF	TGCGCCAGCAGCTTGGCCACAGGAGAGGGGAAGGAGCAGTACTTC
TRBJ1-5	-	15	TRBV27	-	CASRTMWGANQPQHF	TGTGCCAGCCGGACAATGTGGGGGGCGAATCAGCCCCAGCATTTT
TRBJ2-3	TRBD2	16	TRBV11-2	-	CASSFVPSGSTDTQYF	TGTGCCAGCAGCTTCGTGCCTAGCGGGAGTACCGATACGCAGTATTTT
TRBJ2-3	-	13	TRBV7-9	once	CASYSARTDTQYF	TGTGCCAGTTACAGCGCCCGCACAGATACGCAGTATTTT
TRBJ1-1	-	14	TRBV7-8	-	CASSLGQMNTEAFF	TGTGCCAGCAGCTTAGGGCAGATGAACACTGAAGCTTTCTTT
TRBJ2-7	TRBD1	15	TRBV7-9	-	CASSSRDRPSYGQYF	TGTGCCAGCAGCTCCCGGGACAGACCATCCTATGGGCAGTACTTC
TRBJ2-7	-	12	TRBV7-8	-	CASSFSSYEQYF	TGTGCCAGCAGCTTCAGCTCCTACGAGCAGTACTTC
TRBJ1-5	-	14	TRBV27	-	CASRLGADLQPQHF	TGTGCCAGCAGGTTAGGGGCAGATTTGCAGCCCCAGCATTTT
TRBJ2-7	-	14	TRBV4-3	-	CASSEGSSSYEQYF	TGCGCCAGCAGCGAAGGGTCTTCCTCCTACGAGCAGTACTTC
TRBJ2-1	-	13	TRBV19	-	CASSADNYNEQFF	TGTGCCAGTAGTGCGGACAACTACAATGAGCAGTTCTTC
TRBJ1-5	-	14	TRBV7-9	-	CASSLVGGGQPQHF	TGTGCCAGCAGCTTAGTTGGAGGGGGTCAGCCCCAGCATTTT
TRBJ2-1	TRBD1	16	TRBV6-5	-	CASSYSTGGFYNEQFF	TGTGCCAGCAGTTACTCGACAGGGGGCTTCTACAATGAGCAGTTCTTC
TRBJ2-7	-	14	TRBV27	-	CASRVTGPPYEQYF	TGTGCCAGCAGGGTGACAGGACCTCCCTACGAGCAGTACTTC
TRBJ2-3	-	14	TRBV11-2	-	CASERTRLTDTQYF	TGTGCCAGCGAGCGGACGAGACTCACAGATACGCAGTATTTT
TRBJ2-7	-	12	TRBV5-1	-	CASSLEGYEQYF	TGCGCCAGCAGCTTGGAGGGCTACGAGCAGTACTTC
TRBJ2-1	-	13	TRBV29-1	-	CSVDVGLLNEQFF	TGCAGCGTTGATGTAGGACTTTTGAATGAGCAGTTCTTC
TRBJ2-7	-	13	TRBV5-4	-	CASSLTPSWEQYF	TGTGCCAGCAGCTTAACTCCATCCTGGGAGCAGTACTTC
TRBJ2-3	-	15	TRBV4-2	-	CASSQVGSYEDTQYF	TGTGCCAGCAGCCAAGTAGGGTCCTACGAAGATACGCAGTATTTT
TRBJ2-1	TRBD2	16	TRBV2	-	CASMEGSASGSGKQFF	TGTGCCAGCATGGAAGGTTCGGCTAGCGGGAGTGGGAAGCAGTTCTTC
TRBJ2-7	-	14	TRBV5-6	-	CASSLRGGTYEQYF	TGTGCCAGCAGCTTGCGAGGCGGGACCTACGAGCAGTACTTC
TRBJ1-5	-	13	TRBV6-5	-	CASSPRDYQPQHF	TGTGCCAGCAGCCCCAGAGATTATCAGCCCCAGCATTTT
TRBJ2-1	-	14	TRBV7-9	-	CASSLGTYYNEQFF	TGTGCCAGCAGCTTAGGAACTTACTACAATGAGCAGTTCTTC
TRBJ1-1	-	13	TRBV9	-	CASSVDMNTEAFF	TGTGCCAGCAGCGTAGACATGAACACTGAAGCTTTCTTT
TRBJ2-5	TRBD2	17	TRBV4-1	-	CASSHPLTSGSGETQYF	TGCGCCAGCAGCCATCCCCTGACTAGCGGGAGCGGAGAGACCCAGTACTTC
TRBJ2-3	TRBD1	15	TRBV10-3	-	CAISQGPGGEDTQYF	TGTGCCATCAGCCAGGGGCCAGGGGGAGAGGATACGCAGTATTTT
TRBJ2-2	-	12	TRBV10-3	-	CAIKQGGGELFF	TGTGCCATCAAGCAGGGTGGCGGGGAGCTGTTTTTT